Below, 32 T cell receptor beta chains from the same sample are listed, as sequenced in a study of blood T cells in healthy people across ages. Alongside a J-beta primer mix, a sample-barcoded 5' primer served in a second PCR lasting about 7 to 11 cycles. In TCRdb, the 5' RACE reads were re-called with MiXCR into one record per CDR3 protein. The data hold some 930,000 distinct CDR3 sequences, with almost 30% observed a single time. This same sample was also taken into another study, of T cells of mothers and their children.

Sequenced material: blood. The receptors here all came from a woman in her thirties or forties in good health.

This clonotype was counted between two and nine times. A much larger clone is a single base away; this may be a read error. This chain uses TRBV6-6 with TRBJ1-6; D might be TRBD1 (6 bases). Germline lookup yields CDR1 MNHNY and CDR2 SVGAGI (reference sequence). The CDR3 sequence is 13 residues long. The CDR3 protein is CASESDSNSPPHF. DNA for the CDR3: TGTGCCAGCGAGTCGGACAGTAATTCACCCCCCCACTTT.

In this sample, this clonotype turned up many times. CDR3 DNA: TGTGCCAGCAGCTTGAGACTAGCGGGAAGCACAGATACGCAGTATTTT. Translation: CASSLRLAGSTDTQYF. The V call is TRBV7-6, the J call TRBJ2-3; 11 nucleotides agree with TRBD2. After removal of 3 bases from V and 0 bases from J, the junction contained 2 bases not matched to a gene. This CDR3 spans 16 amino acids. The germline V gene has CDR1 SGHVS and CDR2 FNYEAQ.

There are a few counts of this clonotype. This chain uses TRBV12-3 or TRBV12-4 with TRBJ2-7, with a possible D match to TRBD1 (6 bases). Deletions cut 4 bases from V and 3 bases from J, with 13 bases between. The CDR3 length is 14 residues. DNA for the CDR3: TGTGCCAGCAGTTACGCTTCAGGGGTCTACGAGCAGTACTTC. It codes for CASSYASGVYEQYF.

In this sample, this clonotype turned up a few times. The genes are TRBV19 and TRBJ1-5, with 7 bases aligning to TRBD1. The CDR3 is 13 residues long. Germline loops: CDR1 LNHDA, CDR2 SQIVND (reference sequence). The V segment lost 6 bases and the J segment 7 bases; nucleotides outside the gene matches: 6. CDR3 nucleotides: TGTGCCAGTAGATTGACAGGGAACCAGCCCCAGCATTTT. Translated: CASRLTGNQPQHF.

This clonotype was counted ten times or more. The chain has TRBV7-6 and TRBJ2-7, with D possibly TRBD1 on 6 matching bases. Germline assignment: CDR1 SGHVS and CDR2 FNYEAQ. The ends were cut back, 4 bases at V and 6 bases at J, with 22 bases in the middle. CDR3 length equals 16 residues. The DNA of the CDR3 is TGTGCCAGCAGCTCAGACATGACAGGAGGAACACGCGAGCAGTACTTC. The encoded protein is CASSSDMTGGTREQYF.

This clonotype has only one observation. The gene calls are TRBV6-6 and TRBJ1-2; D not resolved. This CDR3 region has 14 residues. V was pared by 5 bases and J by 3 bases, with 13 bases between. In germline, CDR1 is MNHNY, CDR2 SVGAGI (reference sequence). For the CDR3, the DNA is TGTGCCAGCAGTAGCTCCCGGACCCACTATGGCTACACCTTC. This sequence encodes CASSSSRTHYGYTF.

This clonotype was found a few times. V and J are TRBV6-1 and TRBJ2-3, with D possibly being TRBD2 (6 bases). CDR3 length: 14 residues. Germline V gene data show CDR1 as MNHNS and CDR2 as SASEGT. V gave up 7 bases and J gave up 5 bases, with 16 bases separating them. This chain's CDR3 is CASTKTEGGDTQYF. CDR3 sequence (DNA): TGTGCCAGCACCAAGACGGAGGGAGGAGATACGCAGTATTTT.

This clonotype came up once. The rearrangement links TRBV5-1 to TRBJ1-4; D may be TRBD1 (5 bases). This CDR3 region has 16 residues. CDR1 is SGHRS and CDR2 is YFSETQ in the germline V gene. V was clipped by 0 bases and J by 0 bases, with 9 bases between them. CDR3 residues: CASSLGPTATNEKLFF. The CDR3 DNA reads TGCGCCAGCAGCTTGGGCCCGACAGCAACTAATGAAAAACTGTTTTTT.

This clonotype was detected only a few times. The rearrangement uses TRBV7-3 and TRBJ1-2; 7 bases map to TRBD1. The CDR3 is 13 residues long. V lost 5 bases and J lost 8; bases outside the gene matches: 8. Germline V gene data show CDR1 as SGHTA and CDR2 as FQGTGA. The CDR3 region has the DNA TGTGCCAGCAGCCAGGGGGGGCGAGCGGGCTACACCTTC. Translated, it gives CASSQGGRAGYTF.

There are many counts of this clonotype. The V gene is TRBV12-3 or TRBV12-4, the J gene TRBJ2-1, with 12 positions matching TRBD1. Unmatched junction bases numbered 7, after V lost 5 bases and J lost 11 bases. The CDR3 runs 14 residues. CDR3 region: CASSPGQGAQQQFF. CDR3 DNA: TGTGCCAGCAGTCCGGGACAGGGGGCCCAGCAGCAGTTCTTC.

In its sample, this clonotype was seen once. The chain carries TRBV5-4 and TRBJ2-1, with 7 bases aligning to TRBD2. V trimming: 4 bases; J trimming: 8 bases; junction bases outside the gene matches: 12. Per germline, CDR1 SGHNT and CDR2 YYREEE (reference sequence). CDR3 length: 15 amino acids. As DNA, the CDR3 is TGTGCCAGCAGCCGCAGCGGGGTCCTCGGGGATGAGCAGTTCTTC. This sequence encodes CASSRSGVLGDEQFF.

This chain's CDR3 is CASSHRQGGTEAFF. DNA for the CDR3: TGTGCCAGCAGTCATAGACAGGGGGGGACTGAAGCTTTCTTT. This chain connects TRBV12-3 or TRBV12-4 to TRBJ1-1, with 9 bases matching TRBD1. V shed 5 bases and J 5 bases; nucleotides not matched to a gene: 6. This CDR3 has 14 residues.

There are a few counts of this clonotype. J is TRBJ2-3 and V is TRBV20-1, with 7 bases lining up with TRBD2. The CDR3 contains 14 residues. With 6 bases clipped from V and 2 bases from J, the junction kept 8 bases outside the gene matches. CDR1 is DFQATT and CDR2 is SNEGSKA in the germline V gene (reference sequence). CDR3 sequence (DNA): TGCAGTGCCTCTAGGGAGGGGATCACAGATACGCAGTATTTT. Protein: CSASREGITDTQYF.

This clonotype was observed a handful of times. The chain has TRBV20-1 and TRBJ1-1, with D possibly matching TRBD1 (5 bases). Germline V lookup: CDR1 DFQATT, CDR2 SNEGSKA (reference sequence). This CDR3 has 13 residues. V shed 6 bases and J shed 3 bases, with 14 bases lying between them. The chain's CDR3 is CSAPPGGYTEAFF. In DNA form, the CDR3 reads TGCAGTGCACCCCCCGGGGGGTACACTGAAGCTTTCTTT.

There are a few counts of this clonotype. Sequence at one end of the junction differs from germline and may be a read error. The V gene is TRBV7-2, the J gene TRBJ2-7; 7 nucleotides agree with TRBD1. This CDR3 contains 15 residues. Looked up from germline, CDR1 is SGHTA and CDR2 is FQGNSA. DNA of the CDR3: TGTGCCAGCGGCTTAACTACGACAGGGAGCTACGAGCAGTACTTC. This sequence encodes CASGLTTTGSYEQYF.

The sample holds a few counts of this clonotype. The chain recombines TRBV9 with TRBJ1-1; the D is unclear. V was pared by 4 bases and J by 6 bases, with 13 bases between. The CDR3 consists of 13 residues. Germline V gives CDR1 SGDLS, CDR2 YYNGEE. The CDR3 is CASSPAGMPEAFF. CDR3 bases: TGTGCCAGCAGCCCCGCCGGGATGCCTGAAGCTTTCTTT.

This clonotype was seen a handful of times. The rearrangement links TRBV4-1 to TRBJ1-5; no definite D call. Germline CDR1 is MGHRA and CDR2 is YSYEKL. The ends were cut back, 3 bases at V and 2 bases at J, with 11 bases in the middle. This CDR3 is 15 amino acids long. CDR3: CASSHLTQGNQPQHF. DNA of the CDR3: TGCGCCAGCAGCCATCTTACTCAGGGCAATCAGCCCCAGCATTTT.

As concerns this clonotype: This may come from a read error, since a much larger clone is one base off. The V call is TRBV19, the J call TRBJ2-1, with D tentatively TRBD2 (6 bases). In germline, CDR1 is LNHDA, CDR2 SQIVND (reference sequence). The length of the CDR3 is 14 residues. The ends were cut back, 5 bases at V and 10 bases at J, with 18 bases in the middle. The CDR3 DNA follows: TGTGCCAGTAGTCCCGAGACGGCAGGGAGGGAGCAGTTCTTC. Translated: CASSPETAGREQFF.

The chain has TRBV18 and TRBJ2-3; TRBD2 matches 12 bases. After removal of 3 bases from V and 1 base from J, the junction contained 8 bases not matched to a gene. The CDR3 extends over 18 amino acids. Germline V gives CDR1 KGHSH, CDR2 LQKENI. This chain's CDR3 is CASSPGLAGPLGTDTQYF. The DNA for the CDR3 is TGTGCCAGCTCACCGGGACTAGCGGGTCCCCTCGGCACAGATACGCAGTATTTT.

V usage is TRBV28 and J usage is TRBJ1-6, with 8 bases fitting TRBD1. The CDR3 spans 14 residues. J gave up 7 bases and V 5 bases, and 4 bases lay outside the gene matches. Germline V lookup: CDR1 MDHEN, CDR2 SYDVKM. CDR3 loop: CASSQGDRNSPLHF. The CDR3 coding sequence is TGTGCCAGCAGTCAGGGGGACAGGAATTCACCCCTCCACTTT.

The genes are TRBV3-1 and TRBJ2-1; TRBD2 matches at 11 bases. V gave up 2 bases and J gave up 0 bases; unmatched junction bases: 9. From germline, CDR1 is LGHDT and CDR2 YNNKEL (reference sequence). The length of the CDR3 is 19 residues. Here the CDR3 reads CASSQISGLADSSYNEQFF. In DNA form, the CDR3 reads TGTGCCAGCAGCCAAATCTCGGGACTAGCGGATAGCTCCTACAATGAGCAGTTCTTC.

This clonotype was recorded many times. A much more abundant neighbour one base away suggests this may be a read error. V gene TRBV7-9 combines with J gene TRBJ1-5; 7 bases are a match to TRBD1. The CDR3 is 14 amino acids. Germline V CDR1 and CDR2: SEHNR, FQNEAQ (reference sequence). The V and J ends lost 5 bases and 3 bases, in that order; junction bases with no gene match: 4. CDR3 loop: CASSPGQNNQPQHF. The CDR3, as DNA: TGTGCCAGCAGCCCGGGACAGAACAATCAGCCCCAGCATTTT.

The chain recombines TRBV20-1 with TRBJ2-5; TRBD1 aligns across 9 bases. The V gene end was trimmed by 2 bases and the J gene end by 11 bases; junction bases not matched to a gene: 6. The CDR3 sequence is 12 residues long. Looked up from germline, CDR1 is DFQATT and CDR2 is SNEGSKA (reference sequence). CDR3 nucleotide sequence: TGCAGTGCTAGACTGACAGGGGGTGAGCAGTACTTC. Its translation is CSARLTGGEQYF.

The chain recombines TRBV5-1 with TRBJ1-5; D is unclear. V dropped 2 bases and J dropped 0 bases, with 9 bases sitting between them. This CDR3 spans 15 amino acids. Germline CDR1 SGHRS, CDR2 YFSETQ. The CDR3 region has the DNA TGCGCCAGCAGCTTCAATGGGGATAGCAATCAGCCCCAGCATTTT. Translated: CASSFNGDSNQPQHF.

As regards this clonotype: A much larger clone lies a single base off, so this may be a read error. The chain is built from TRBV7-8 and TRBJ2-7, with D tentatively TRBD1 (8 bases). V lost 5 bases and J lost 6, with 20 bases in between. Germline values: CDR1 SGHVS, CDR2 FQNEAQ. CDR3 size: 15 residues. CDR3 residues: CASSPAGIQGGEQYF. CDR3 bases: TGTGCCAGCAGCCCAGCGGGAATACAGGGGGGCGAGCAGTACTTC.

The gene calls are TRBV9 and TRBJ1-3, with D perhaps matching TRBD1 (5 bases). V lost 4 bases to trimming and J lost 3 bases, with 14 bases between them. The length of the CDR3 is 15 residues. Per the germline V gene, CDR1 is SGDLS and CDR2 is YYNGEE. Written as DNA, the CDR3 is TGTGCCAGCAGCCCTCGTGGAGGGGATGGAAACACCATATATTTT. The encoded protein is CASSPRGGDGNTIYF.

With regard to this clonotype: This could be a read error, since a much larger clone is one nucleotide away. The CDR3 loop reads CASSQGLTNEKLYF. CDR3 nucleotide sequence: TGTGCCAGCAGCCAGGGACTGACTAATGAAAAACTGTATTTT. The chain carries TRBV3-1 and TRBJ2-3, with a tentative D call TRBD2 (6 bases). The CDR3 has 14 residues. Germline values: CDR1 LGHDT, CDR2 YNNKEL (reference sequence). Trimming shortened V by 3 bases and J by 14 bases, and 21 bases separated the two germline ends.

The chain recombines TRBV12-3 or TRBV12-4 with TRBJ2-1, with 7 bases that match TRBD2. Losses at the gene ends were 6 bases for V and 5 bases for J; bases not matched to a gene: 16. This CDR3 spans 17 amino acids. Here the CDR3 DNA reads TGTGCCAGCAGCCTTAGGGTCCCCCTAGCGGCGAACAATGAGCAGTTCTTC. This translates into CASSLRVPLAANNEQFF.

As for this clonotype: A much bigger clone sits one base away, suggesting this may be a read error. The gene calls are TRBV12-3 or TRBV12-4 and TRBJ2-3; D is possibly TRBD2 (5 bases). CDR3 length equals 14 residues. The CDR3 reads CAGSFGLNTDTQYF. CDR3 sequence (DNA): TGTGCCGGCAGTTTTGGACTGAACACAGATACGCAGTATTTT.

Concerning this clonotype: This clone may be a read error of a much larger clone one base away. The DNA of the CDR3 is TGTACCAGCAGTTACTCCTCGACAGGGGGATCCTACGAGCAGTACTTC. Translated, it gives CTSSYSSTGGSYEQYF. The chain carries TRBV6-2 or TRBV6-3 and TRBJ2-7; 9 nucleotides agree with TRBD1. The CDR3 totals 16 residues. The germline V gene encodes CDR1 MNHEY and CDR2 SVGEGT.

As regards this clonotype: Its ends do not fully match the called genes, so a read error is possible. The chain couples TRBV5-1 to TRBJ2-3; a possible D gene is TRBD2 (5 bases). The CDR3 totals 14 residues. Germline-derived CDR1 and CDR2 are SGHRS and YFSETQ. CDR3 in DNA: TGCGCCAGCAGGAACGGGGTAGTTAAAGATGCGCAGTATTTT. It translates to CASRNGVVKDAQYF.

The rearrangement links TRBV7-2 to TRBJ1-1, with 7 bases identical to TRBD1. V lost 3 bases, J lost 4 bases, and 11 bases stayed unmatched. The CDR3 has 16 amino acids. Germline CDR1 is SGHTA and CDR2 is FQGNSA. The CDR3 is CASSFLGGRGSTEAFF. The CDR3 DNA sequence: TGTGCCAGCAGCTTCTTGGGAGGCAGGGGGTCCACTGAAGCTTTCTTT.